These T cell receptor beta chains were read from a single sample in a study of follicular helper T cells after annual influenza vaccination. Using immunoSEQ multiplex PCR, the repertoire was profiled, and TCRdb retains in-frame clones only, with some absent. The sample has under 9,500 clones; about 83% are singletons. The source material was CXCR5+ CD38- circulating T follicular helper cells from blood, sampled 7 days after influenza vaccination. The receptor source for this set is an adult who received the influenza vaccine. Each CDR3 is given with its conserved first and last residue.

v_call: TRBV18; j_call: TRBJ2-5; cdr3_aa: CASSPLMAGQETQYF
v_call: TRBV6-7; j_call: TRBJ1-3; cdr3_aa: CASSYRIYDGRSGNTIYF
v_call: TRBV5-6; j_call: TRBJ1-5; cdr3_aa: CASSKAQGDQPQHF
v_call: TRBV5-6; j_call: TRBJ2-3; cdr3_aa: CASSWSGGADTQYF
v_call: TRBV2; j_call: TRBJ1-5; cdr3_aa: CASSAGGGDFFPSGPQHF
v_call: TRBV18; j_call: TRBJ1-3; cdr3_aa: CASSPIRAEITIYF
v_call: TRBV28; j_call: TRBJ2-3; cdr3_aa: CASSQTRGTDTQYF
v_call: TRBV19; j_call: TRBJ2-5; cdr3_aa: CASSIGAAGLETQYF
v_call: TRBV30; j_call: TRBJ1-1; cdr3_aa: CACFPGSLNTEAFF
v_call: TRBV7-6; j_call: TRBJ2-1; cdr3_aa: CASSPLAGGLYNEQFF
v_call: TRBV28; j_call: TRBJ2-1; cdr3_aa: CASAAPGLSEQFF
v_call: TRBV10-1; j_call: TRBJ2-6; cdr3_aa: CASSDPGSGANVLTF
v_call: TRBV10-3; j_call: TRBJ1-1; cdr3_aa: CAIKKAGGGDGTFEAFF
v_call: TRBV7-2; j_call: TRBJ2-2; cdr3_aa: CASSRAPGQGAGELFF
v_call: TRBV15; j_call: TRBJ1-5; cdr3_aa: CATSIKGLNQPQHF
v_call: TRBV11-2; j_call: TRBJ1-4; cdr3_aa: CASSSGQGATNEKLFF
v_call: TRBV19; j_call: TRBJ2-1; cdr3_aa: CASSIRDRGNEQFF
v_call: TRBV11-2; j_call: TRBJ2-7; cdr3_aa: CASSLPSTYEQYF
v_call: TRBV11-2; j_call: TRBJ2-5; cdr3_aa: CASSWPGRSRGETQYF
v_call: TRBV19; j_call: TRBJ2-5; cdr3_aa: CASTPSGGGWETQYF
v_call: TRBV6-1; j_call: TRBJ2-5; cdr3_aa: CASSPTQGGETQYF
v_call: TRBV27; j_call: TRBJ1-1; cdr3_aa: CASPDLTEAFF
v_call: TRBV6-5; j_call: TRBJ2-7; cdr3_aa: CASSYRPGPYEQYF